This T cell receptor (beta chain) was documented in a study of control samples from healthy donors and cancer patients. Using immunoSEQ multiplex PCR, the repertoire was profiled, and TCRdb retains in-frame clones only, with some absent. The top ten hold 0.85% to 1.3% of the sample, which has some 150,000 clones, over 90% seen once. Sequencing used blood. This TCR was recovered from a woman aged 25 to 45 in good health.

Written as DNA, the CDR3 is TGTGCCAGCAGCCCACAAGAGATACGAAGCTCTGGAAACACCATATATTTT. It codes for CASSPQEIRSSGNTIYF. The chain joins TRBV4-2 to TRBJ1-3; D unclear. Germline V gives CDR1 LGHNA, CDR2 YNFKEQ. Trimming took 4 bases from V and 0 from J, leaving 16 bases between them. This CDR3 comprises 17 residues.